The TCR beta chain under discussion was sequenced for a study of cytotoxic CD8 clonotypes in ibrutinib-treated CLL. About the research overall: Partial response was seen in approximately 24 patients and complete response in 2; after median roughly 66 months, approximately 14 stayed remitted, about twelve progressed. Response specimens were obtained following a median treatment duration of approximately 12 months, with a range of 6 to 36.

General observations from the study: Few clonotypes were public, and these shrank or held steady under treatment. The times at which samples were taken varied between sustained-remission and progressing patients.

TCRdb keeps only in-frame clones here, not all; method: immunoSEQ multiplex PCR. The table lists 200,000 or so clones, over 65% of them singletons. There are a few counts of this clone. The antigen is undetermined. The TCR was taken from a human donor with chronic lymphocytic leukemia. This material consisted of PBMCs, taken after 12 months of ibrutinib treatment.

The CDR3 spells CASSAGSPNTEAFF. Written as DNA, the CDR3 is TGTGCCAGCAGCGCGGGGTCACCGAACACTGAAGCTTTCTTT. The chain combines TRBV7-3 with TRBJ1-1; D call uncertain. Deletions cut 5 bases from V and 1 base from J, with 11 bases between. The CDR3 has 14 amino acids. Germline V gene data show CDR1 as SGHTA and CDR2 as FQGTGA.